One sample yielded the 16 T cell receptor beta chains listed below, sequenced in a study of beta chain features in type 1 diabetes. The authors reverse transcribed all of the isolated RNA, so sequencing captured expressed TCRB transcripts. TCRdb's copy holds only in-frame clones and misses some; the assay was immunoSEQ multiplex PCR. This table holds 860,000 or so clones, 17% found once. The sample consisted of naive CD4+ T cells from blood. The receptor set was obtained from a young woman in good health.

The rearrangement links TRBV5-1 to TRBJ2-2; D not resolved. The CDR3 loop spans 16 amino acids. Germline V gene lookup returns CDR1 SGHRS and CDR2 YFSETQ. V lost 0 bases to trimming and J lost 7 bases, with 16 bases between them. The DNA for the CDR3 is TGCGCCAGCAGCTTGGTCGACGGAATGGAACGCGGGGAGCTGTTTTTT. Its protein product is CASSLVDGMERGELFF.

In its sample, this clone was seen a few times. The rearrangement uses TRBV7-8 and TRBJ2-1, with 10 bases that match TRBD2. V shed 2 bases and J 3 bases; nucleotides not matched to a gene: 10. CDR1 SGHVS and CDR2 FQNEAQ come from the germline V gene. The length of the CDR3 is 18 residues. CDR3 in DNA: TGTGCCAGCAGCTTATCCAAGCCTAGCGGGAGCGGCTACAATGAGCAGTTCTTC. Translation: CASSLSKPSGSGYNEQFF.

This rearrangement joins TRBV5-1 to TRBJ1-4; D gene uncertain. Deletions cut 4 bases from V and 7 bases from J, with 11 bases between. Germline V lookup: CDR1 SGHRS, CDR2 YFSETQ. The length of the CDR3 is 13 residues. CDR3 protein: CASSPTGVEKLFF. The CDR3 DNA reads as TGCGCCAGCAGCCCTACTGGGGTTGAAAAACTGTTTTTT.

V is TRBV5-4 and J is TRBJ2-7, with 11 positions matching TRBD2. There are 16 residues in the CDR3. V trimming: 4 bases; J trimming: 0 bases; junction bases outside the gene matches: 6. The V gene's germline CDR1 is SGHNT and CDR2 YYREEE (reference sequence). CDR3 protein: CASSGLAGGTSYEQYF. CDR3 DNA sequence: TGTGCCAGCAGCGGTCTAGCGGGAGGAACCTCCTACGAGCAGTACTTC. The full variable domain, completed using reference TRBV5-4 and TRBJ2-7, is ETGVTQSPTHLIKTRGQQVTLRCSSQSGHNTVSWYQQALGQGPQFIFQYYREEENGRGNFPPRFSGLQFPNYSSELNVNALELDDSALYLCASSGLAGGTSYEQYFGPGTRLTVT.

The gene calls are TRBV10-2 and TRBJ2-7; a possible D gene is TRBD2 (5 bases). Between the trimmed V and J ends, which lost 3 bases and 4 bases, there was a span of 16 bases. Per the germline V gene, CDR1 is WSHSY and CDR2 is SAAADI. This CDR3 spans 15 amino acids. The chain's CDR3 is CASSDGLAGWYEQYF. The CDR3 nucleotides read TGCGCCAGCAGTGACGGGCTAGCTGGCTGGTACGAGCAGTACTTC.

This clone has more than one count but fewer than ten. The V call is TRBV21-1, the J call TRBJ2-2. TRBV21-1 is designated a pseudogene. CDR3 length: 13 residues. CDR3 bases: TGTGCCAGCAGCAAAGCGCATCCCGGGGAGCTGTTTTTT. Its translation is CASSKAHPGELFF.

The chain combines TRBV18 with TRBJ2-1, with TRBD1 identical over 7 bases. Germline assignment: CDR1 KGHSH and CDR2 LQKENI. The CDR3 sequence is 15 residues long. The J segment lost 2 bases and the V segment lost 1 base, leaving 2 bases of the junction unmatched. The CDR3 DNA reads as TGTGCCAGCTCACCACAGGGGGCGGCCTACAATGAGCAGTTCTTC. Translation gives CASSPQGAAYNEQFF.

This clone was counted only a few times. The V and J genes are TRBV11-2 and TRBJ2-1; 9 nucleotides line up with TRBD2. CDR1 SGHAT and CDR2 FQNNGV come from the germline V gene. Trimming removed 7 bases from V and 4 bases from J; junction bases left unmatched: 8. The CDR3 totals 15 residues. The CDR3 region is CASNPLAGLYNEQFF. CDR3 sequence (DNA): TGTGCCAGCAACCCGCTAGCGGGATTGTACAATGAGCAGTTCTTC.

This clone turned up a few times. The CDR3 region is CASSLRDGTPYEQYF. CDR3 sequence (DNA): TGTGCCAGCAGTCTACGGGACGGGACACCCTACGAGCAGTACTTC. The V gene is TRBV25-1, the J gene TRBJ2-7; possible D gene TRBD1, 6 bases. Germline CDR1 is MGHDK and CDR2 is SYGVNS. The CDR3 contains 15 residues. Trimming shortened V by 5 bases and J by 2 bases, and 16 bases separated the two germline ends.

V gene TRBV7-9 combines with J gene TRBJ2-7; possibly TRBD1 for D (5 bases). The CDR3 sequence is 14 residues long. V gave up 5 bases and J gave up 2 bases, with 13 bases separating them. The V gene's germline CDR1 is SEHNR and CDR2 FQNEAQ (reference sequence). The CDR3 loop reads CASSPGIGPYEQYF. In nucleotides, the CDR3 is TGTGCCAGCAGCCCAGGGATAGGACCCTACGAGCAGTACTTC.

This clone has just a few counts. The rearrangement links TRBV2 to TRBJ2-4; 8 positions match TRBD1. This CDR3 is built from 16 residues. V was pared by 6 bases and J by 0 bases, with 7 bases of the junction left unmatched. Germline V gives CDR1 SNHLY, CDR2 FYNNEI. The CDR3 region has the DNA TGTGCCAGCAGCCGACAGGGGACGCTAGCCAAAAACATTCAGTACTTC. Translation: CASSRQGTLAKNIQYF.

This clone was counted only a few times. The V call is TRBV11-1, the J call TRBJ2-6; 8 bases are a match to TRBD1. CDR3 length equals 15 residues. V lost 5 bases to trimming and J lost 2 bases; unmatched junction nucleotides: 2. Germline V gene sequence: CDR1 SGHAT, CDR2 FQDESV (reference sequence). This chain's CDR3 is CASSQTGAGANVLTF. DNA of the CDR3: TGTGCCAGCAGCCAGACAGGGGCTGGGGCCAACGTCCTGACTTTC. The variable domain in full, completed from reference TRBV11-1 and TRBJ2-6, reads EAEVAQSPRYKITEKSQAVAFWCDPISGHATLYWYRQILGQGPELLVQFQDESVVDDSQLPKDRFSAERLKGVDSTLKIQPAELGDSAMYLCASSQTGAGANVLTFGAGSRLTVL.

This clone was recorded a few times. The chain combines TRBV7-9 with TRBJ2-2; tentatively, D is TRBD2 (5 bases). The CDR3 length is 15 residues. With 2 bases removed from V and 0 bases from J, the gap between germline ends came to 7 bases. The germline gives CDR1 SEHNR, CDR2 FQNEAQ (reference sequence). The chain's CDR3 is CASSLRAANTGELFF. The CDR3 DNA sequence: TGTGCCAGCAGCTTAAGAGCGGCGAACACCGGGGAGCTGTTTTTT.

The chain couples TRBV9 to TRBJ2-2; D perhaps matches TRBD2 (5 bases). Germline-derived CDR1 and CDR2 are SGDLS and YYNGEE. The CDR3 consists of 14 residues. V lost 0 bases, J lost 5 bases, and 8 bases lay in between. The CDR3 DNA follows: TGTGCCAGCAGCGTAGATCGGGGTACCGGGGAGCTGTTTTTT. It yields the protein CASSVDRGTGELFF.

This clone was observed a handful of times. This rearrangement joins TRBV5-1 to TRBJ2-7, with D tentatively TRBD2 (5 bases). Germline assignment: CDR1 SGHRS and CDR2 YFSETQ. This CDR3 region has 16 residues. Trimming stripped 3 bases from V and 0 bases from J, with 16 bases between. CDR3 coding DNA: TGCGCCAGCAGCTGGACTGCTGGTCCCGGCTCCTACGAGCAGTACTTC. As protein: CASSWTAGPGSYEQYF.

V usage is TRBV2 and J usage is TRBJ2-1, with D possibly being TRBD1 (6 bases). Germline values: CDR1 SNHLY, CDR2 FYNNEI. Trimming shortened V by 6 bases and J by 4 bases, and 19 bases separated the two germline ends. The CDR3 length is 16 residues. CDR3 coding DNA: TGTGCCAGCAGCCCCCCCGGACAGAGGACGTACAATGAGCAGTTCTTC. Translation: CASSPPGQRTYNEQFF.